These 11 T cell receptor beta chains came from one sample sequenced in a study of cytomegalovirus exposure and HLA in healthy donors. PCR was performed using 60 Vbeta and 13 Jbeta primers. The repertoire was sequenced with immunoSEQ multiplex PCR; TCRdb's copy has only in-frame clones and lacks some. The repertoire consists of just under 95,000 clones, with more than 65% occurring once and the leading ten covering approximately 1.3%. Input material: PBMCs. The receptors stem from a girl aged 2 to 9 in good health and CMV-seropositive.

Sample share makes this clone medium-sized (0.01 to 0.1%). The chain uses TRBV6-1 and TRBJ2-3; 9 bases map to TRBD2. Germline CDR1 is MNHNS and CDR2 is SASEGT. Unmatched junction bases numbered 4, after V lost 8 bases and J lost 1 base. The CDR3 consists of 14 residues. CDR3 sequence (DNA): TGTGCCAGCGATAGCGGGAGCGGCACAGATACGCAGTATTTT. It encodes CASDSGSGTDTQYF.

This sequence joins TRBV19 and TRBJ1-1, with D possibly matching TRBD1 (5 bases). Trimming removed 9 bases at V and 6 bases at J, with 11 bases between. Germline CDR1 is LNHDA and CDR2 is SQIVND (reference sequence). The CDR3 has 11 amino acids. The CDR3 DNA reads TGTGCCAGCCTCAAGGGGTCTGAAGCTTTCTTT. The encoded protein is CASLKGSEAFF.

The chain combines TRBV11-2 with TRBJ2-7, with 7 nucleotides matching TRBD1. The V segment lost 5 bases and the J segment 0 bases; nucleotides outside the gene matches: 7. CDR3 length equals 15 residues. CDR1 is SGHAT, CDR2 FQNNGV, per germline. The CDR3 sequence: CASSPLTGTSYEQYF. Here the CDR3 DNA reads TGTGCCAGCAGCCCGTTGACAGGGACCTCCTACGAGCAGTACTTC. Combining the CDR3 with reference TRBV11-2 and TRBJ2-7 gives the whole variable domain EAGVAQSPRYKIIEKRQSVAFWCNPISGHATLYWYQQILGQGPKLLIQFQNNGVVDDSQLPKDRFSAERLKGVDSTLKIQPAKLEDSAVYLCASSPLTGTSYEQYFGPGTRLTVT.

This clone came up once. The chain employs TRBV30 and TRBJ2-5; the match to TRBD1 covers 11 bases. The DNA end is a closer match to TRBJ2-7, so the J assignment may be wrong. Germline V gene data show CDR1 as GTSNPN and CDR2 as SVGIG (reference sequence). CDR3 size: 14 residues. Here the CDR3 reads CASTGQGAHNEQYF. Here the CDR3 DNA reads TGTGCCTCAACCGGACAGGGGGCACACAACGAGCAGTACTTC.

The gene calls are TRBV5-1 and TRBJ2-5; D gene unclear. Germline CDR1 reads SGHRS; CDR2 reads YFSETQ. The ends were cut back, 1 base at V and 0 bases at J, with 7 bases in the middle. The CDR3 is 14 residues long. CDR3 sequence: CASSLLSYQETQYF. The CDR3 DNA follows: TGCGCCAGCAGCTTGCTATCCTACCAAGAGACCCAGTACTTC.

This rearrangement joins TRBV20-1 to TRBJ2-5; possibly TRBD2 for D (6 bases). Germline CDR1 is DFQATT and CDR2 is SNEGSKA (reference sequence). CDR3 length equals 11 residues. The CDR3 protein is CGTLREKTQYF. CDR3 nucleotide sequence: TGCGGCACCCTCCGGGAGAAGACCCAGTACTTC.

This clone came up once. The chain has TRBV19 and TRBJ1-1; the D gene is possibly TRBD1 (5 bases). This CDR3 has 14 amino acids. The V gene lost 3 bases and the J gene lost 1 base, with 9 bases spanning the gap. Germline assignment: CDR1 LNHDA and CDR2 SQIVND (reference sequence). The CDR3 region is CASSIETENTEAFF. The DNA of the CDR3 is TGTGCCAGTAGTATTGAGACAGAGAACACTGAAGCTTTCTTT. The whole variable domain, remainder taken from reference TRBV19 and TRBJ1-1, is DGGITQSPKYLFRKEGQNVTLSCEQNLNHDAMYWYRQDPGQGLRLIYYSQIVNDFQKGDIAEGYSVSREKKESFPLTVTSAQKNPTAFYLCASSIETENTEAFFGQGTRLTVV.

The chain is built from TRBV27 and TRBJ1-4; D is unclear. The germline V gene has CDR1 MNHEY and CDR2 SMNVEV (reference sequence). Trimming cost V 5 bases and J 8 bases, with 15 bases left between them. The CDR3 contains 14 residues. As DNA, the CDR3 is TGTGCCAGCAGTCCGCTGGGCGTCAAGGAAAAACTGTTTTTT. Protein sequence: CASSPLGVKEKLFF.

This clone appeared a few times. V is TRBV6-1 and J is TRBJ1-1, with 9 positions matching TRBD1. The trim removed 5 bases at V and 5 bases at J, leaving 6 bases unmatched. Germline V gene data show CDR1 as MNHNS and CDR2 as SASEGT. The CDR3 length is 14 residues. The CDR3 spells CASSRGTGTTEAFF. For the CDR3, the DNA is TGTGCCAGCAGTAGAGGGACAGGGACTACTGAAGCTTTCTTT.

The chain has TRBV5-1 and TRBJ2-7; 8 bases are shared with TRBD2. The V gene's germline CDR1 is SGHRS and CDR2 YFSETQ. The CDR3 extends over 15 amino acids. Losses at the gene ends were 4 bases for V and 7 bases for J; bases not matched to a gene: 13. This CDR3 reads CASSLRTSYLREQYF. The CDR3 nucleotides read TGCGCCAGCAGCCTAAGGACTAGCTACCTCCGGGAGCAGTACTTC.

This rearrangement joins TRBV25-1 to TRBJ2-5; the match to TRBD2 covers 11 bases. CDR1 and CDR2 from the germline V gene are MGHDK and SYGVNS. The CDR3 runs 16 residues. The J segment lost 3 bases and the V segment lost 7 bases, leaving 10 bases of the junction unmatched. Here the CDR3 reads CASKGAGLAGKETQYF. In DNA form, the CDR3 reads TGTGCCAGCAAGGGGGCCGGACTAGCGGGCAAAGAGACCCAGTACTTC.